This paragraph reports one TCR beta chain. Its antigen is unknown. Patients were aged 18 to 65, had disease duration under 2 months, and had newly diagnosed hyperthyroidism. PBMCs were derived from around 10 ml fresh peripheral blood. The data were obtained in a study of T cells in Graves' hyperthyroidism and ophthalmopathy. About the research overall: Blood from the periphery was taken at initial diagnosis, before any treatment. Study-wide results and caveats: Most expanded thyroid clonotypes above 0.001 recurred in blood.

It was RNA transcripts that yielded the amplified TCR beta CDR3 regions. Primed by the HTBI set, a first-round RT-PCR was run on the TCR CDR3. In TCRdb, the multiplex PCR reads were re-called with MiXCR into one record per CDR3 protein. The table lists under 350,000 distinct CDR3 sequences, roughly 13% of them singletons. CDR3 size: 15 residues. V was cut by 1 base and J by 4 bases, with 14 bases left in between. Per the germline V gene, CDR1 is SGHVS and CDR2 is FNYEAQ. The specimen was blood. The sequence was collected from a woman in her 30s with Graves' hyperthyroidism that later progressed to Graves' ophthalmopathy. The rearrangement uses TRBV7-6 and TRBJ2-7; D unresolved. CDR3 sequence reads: CASSLVPGSGYEQYF. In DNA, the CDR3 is TGTGCCAGCAGCTTAGTTCCAGGATCTGGATACGAGCAGTACTTC.